A selection of T cell receptor beta chains follows, all from one sample in a study of CXCR3-negative and CXCR3-positive naive CD8 T cells. From the 5' RACE reads, TCRdb lists one entry per CDR3 protein and no DNA. With about 130,000 distinct CDR3 sequences in the sample, the ten largest clones hold 0.25% to 0.35%. The sample taken for sequencing was naive CXCR3- CD8+ T cells from blood. The receptors were gathered from a human donor in good health. Some clones in this sample may be carry-over from other donors' samples. CDR3s include the opening cysteine and the closing phenylalanine or tryptophan.

>TRBJ1-1|TRBV11-2
CASRFDRDFAEAFF
>TRBJ1-5|TRBV3-2
CASSQNNGTVRQPQHF
>TRBJ2-7|TRBV28
CASSLGDYYEQYF
>TRBJ1-2|TRBV29-1
CSVYPGGSDYGYTF
>TRBJ2-6|TRBV4-3
CASSQDSGRGSGANVLTF
>TRBJ2-7|TRBV6-5
CASSYGRAYEQYF
>TRBJ2-7|TRBV4-1
CATGTPTYEQYF
>TRBJ2-7|TRBV12-3/TRBV12-4
CASSSGLASEQYF
>TRBJ2-7|TRBV20-1
CSASAFGGQTYEQYF
>TRBJ2-7|TRBV5-1
CASSLSGQGFHEQYF
>TRBJ2-7|TRBV29-1
CSVEGYRGKDEQYF
>TRBJ2-2|TRBV6-5
CASSYSRQGVGELFF
>TRBJ1-2|TRBV4-2
CASSEGQGGGYGYTF
>TRBJ2-7|TRBV11-2
CASSSPTGTGTYEQYF
>TRBJ2-7|TRBV5-1
CASSLEGHSKDEQYF
>TRBJ2-7|TRBV28
CASSETPFVGNDEQYF
>TRBJ1-2|TRBV6-5
CASSYPGQGPRGYTF
>TRBJ2-3|TRBV5-1
CASSLLAGADTQYF
>TRBJ2-7|TRBV4-2
CASSQDSPEQYF
>TRBJ2-7|TRBV4-2
CASSLKSGDSSYEQYF
>TRBJ1-5|TRBV28
CASSPWAGTVNQPQHF
>TRBJ2-3|TRBV4-2
CASSQDSTDTQYF
>TRBJ2-1|TRBV28
CASSRSGGYNEQFF
>TRBJ2-1|TRBV28
CASSEPGPQGQFF
>TRBJ2-5|TRBV4-2
CASSQATTRDSGTQYF
>TRBJ2-1|TRBV11-3
CASSLVRSLAVPSSYNEQFF